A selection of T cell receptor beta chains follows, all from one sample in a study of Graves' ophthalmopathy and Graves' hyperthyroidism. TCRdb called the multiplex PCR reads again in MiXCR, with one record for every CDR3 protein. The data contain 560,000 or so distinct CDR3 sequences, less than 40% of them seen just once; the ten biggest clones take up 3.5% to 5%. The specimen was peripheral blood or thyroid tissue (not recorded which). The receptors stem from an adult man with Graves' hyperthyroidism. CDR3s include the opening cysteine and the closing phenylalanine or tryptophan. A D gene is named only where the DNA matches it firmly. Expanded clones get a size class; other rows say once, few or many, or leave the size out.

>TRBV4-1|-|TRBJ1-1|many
CASSGANTEAFF
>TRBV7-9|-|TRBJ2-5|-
CASSFRETGSETQYF
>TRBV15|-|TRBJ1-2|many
CATSRPYGGKTNYGYTF
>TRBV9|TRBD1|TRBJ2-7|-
CASSARTGFGLEQYF
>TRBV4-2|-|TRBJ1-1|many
CASSQEGQVNTEAFF
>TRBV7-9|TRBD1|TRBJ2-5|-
CATSRAGTGGETQYF
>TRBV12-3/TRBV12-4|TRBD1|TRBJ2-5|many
CASSRLQGSETQYF
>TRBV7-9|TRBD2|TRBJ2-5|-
CASSLQIRGGGETQYF
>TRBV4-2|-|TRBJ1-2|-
CASSGQGGYGYTF
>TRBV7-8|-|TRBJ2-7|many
CASSLEIGLYEQYF
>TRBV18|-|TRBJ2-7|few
CASSLLSGADSYEQYF
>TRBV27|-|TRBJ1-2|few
CASRTGTGYGYTF
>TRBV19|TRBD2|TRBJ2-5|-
CASSEGGACQETQYF
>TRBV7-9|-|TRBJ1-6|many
CASSLATGSPLHF
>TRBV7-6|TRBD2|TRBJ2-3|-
CASSWEVSGGAWEDTQYF
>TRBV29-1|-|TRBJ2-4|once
CSVGQVLAKNIQYF
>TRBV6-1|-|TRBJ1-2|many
CASSEAWAIDGYTF
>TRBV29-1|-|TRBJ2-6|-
CSVSRGANVLTF
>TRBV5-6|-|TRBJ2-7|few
CASNVRTGTGDYEQYF
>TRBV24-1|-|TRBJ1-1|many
CATSEGNTEAFF
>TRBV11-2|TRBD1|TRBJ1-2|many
CASSERTGPETF
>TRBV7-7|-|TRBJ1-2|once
CASGLETGDGYTF
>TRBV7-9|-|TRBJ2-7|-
CASSLGDSYNEQYF
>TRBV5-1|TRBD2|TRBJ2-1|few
CASTSGGADEQFF
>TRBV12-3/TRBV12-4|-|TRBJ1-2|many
CASSFQSRGYGYTF
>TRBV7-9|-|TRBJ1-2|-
CASNEGGGYGYTF
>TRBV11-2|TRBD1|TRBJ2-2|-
CASSPDTQTGGTGELFF
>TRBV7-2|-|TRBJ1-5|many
CASSSNRVNQPQHF
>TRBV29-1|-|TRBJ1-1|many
CSVDIGMNTEAFF
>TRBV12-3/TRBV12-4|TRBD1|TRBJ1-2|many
CASSKTRTGGSGYTF
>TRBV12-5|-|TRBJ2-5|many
CASDTGLQETQYF
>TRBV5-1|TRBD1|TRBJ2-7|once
CASSSEGQGGEQYF
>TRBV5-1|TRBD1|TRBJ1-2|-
CASSWGQIYGYTF
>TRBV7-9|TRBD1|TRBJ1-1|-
CASRSTGTGGTNTEAFF
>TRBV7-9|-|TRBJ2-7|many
CASSFDAAWEQYF
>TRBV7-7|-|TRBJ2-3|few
CASSPAGLTDTQYF
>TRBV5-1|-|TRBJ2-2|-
CASSYRGTSANTGELFF
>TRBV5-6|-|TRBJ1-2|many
CASSPGGLVYGYTF
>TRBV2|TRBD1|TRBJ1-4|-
CASRRQGTFGSANEKLFF
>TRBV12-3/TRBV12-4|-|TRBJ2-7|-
CASSLTSLKTPSSYEQYF
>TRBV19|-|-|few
CASSIWDVNYNEQFF
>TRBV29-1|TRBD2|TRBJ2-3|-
CSVELADLSSTDTQYF
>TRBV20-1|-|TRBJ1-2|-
CSAKNTGGYGYTF
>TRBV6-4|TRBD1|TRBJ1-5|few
CASRGTGGGQPQHF
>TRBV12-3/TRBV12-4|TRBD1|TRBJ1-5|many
CASSPQGNQPQHF